This note documents a single TCR beta chain sequence. Assay used: immunoSEQ multiplex PCR; TCRdb lists only in-frame clones, some missing. Of more than 250,000 clones detected, 92% appear once; the ten largest clones hold about a fifth. The CDR3 covers 16 residues. Germline values: CDR1 PRHDT, CDR2 FYEKMQ (reference sequence). V trimming: 5 bases; J trimming: 1 base; junction bases outside the gene matches: 9. This entry comes from a study of blood T cell repertoires in COVID-19. Each recovered donor of Cohort 3 presented with two negative PCRs, clearance, or symptom resolution. This TCR was recovered from a woman in her 30s who had recovered from COVID-19. The sample comprised PBMCs or T cells enriched from blood (not recorded which). This chain links TRBV13 with TRBJ2-7; 9 bases are a match to TRBD1. The CDR3 reads CASSPVGTGFSYEQYF. In DNA, the CDR3 is TGTGCCAGCAGCCCTGTGGGGACAGGGTTTTCCTACGAGCAGTACTTC.